This TCR beta chain appears in the sequencing data of a study of cytomegalovirus exposure and HLA in healthy donors. Primers included in the PCR were 60 Vbeta and 13 Jbeta primers. The method was immunoSEQ multiplex PCR; TCRdb's version includes in-frame clones alone and lacks a portion of them. Counted here are about 160,000 clones, about 80% occurring once; the ten biggest clones make up 9% to 10%. Comment on this clone: Its cognate antigen is unknown.

Study results and limitations: Most TCRs appeared rarely, but some public TCRs recurred in many donors.

The specimen sequenced was PBMCs. This sequence originates from a man younger than 35 in good health and CMV-seropositive.

CDR3 coding DNA: TGTGCCAGCAGCCAAGAAAGGACAGGGGAGAGGCAGTACTTC. Its protein product is CASSQERTGERQYF. The V call is TRBV4-2, the J call TRBJ2-7; 9 nucleotides match TRBD1. V lost 0 bases to trimming and J lost 9 bases; unmatched junction nucleotides: 6. The CDR3 is 14 residues long. Germline CDR1 is LGHNA and CDR2 is YNFKEQ.